One and the same sample provided the 3 T cell receptor beta chains below, sequenced in a study of cytomegalovirus exposure and HLA in healthy donors. The PCR employed 60 Vbeta primers together with 13 Jbeta primers. Sequenced by immunoSEQ multiplex PCR; TCRdb stores in-frame clones only, minus some. The table has roughly 150,000 clones, approximately 70% seen once. Sequenced sample: PBMCs. All receptors derive from a woman aged 30 to 39 in good health and CMV-seronegative.

The chain couples TRBV7-2 to TRBJ1-2, with 8 positions matching TRBD1. Trimming cost V 6 bases and J 13 bases; bases outside gene matches: 13. There are 13 residues in the CDR3. Germline CDR1 is SGHTA and CDR2 is FQGNSA. For the CDR3, the DNA is TGTGCCAGCAGGTCAGGGGGCGCAGGGGGGGTCACCTTC. Amino acids: CASRSGGAGGVTF.

This clone was seen just once. This sequence joins TRBV9 and TRBJ2-3, with D perhaps matching TRBD2 (5 bases). The CDR3 has 13 residues. V lost 2 bases and J lost 4, with 8 bases in between. Germline CDR1 SGDLS, CDR2 YYNGEE. The CDR3 sequence: CASSVEDPDTQYF. In nucleotides, the CDR3 is TGTGCCAGCAGCGTGGAGGACCCAGATACGCAGTATTTT.

This clone appeared a few times. The V gene is TRBV4-2, the J gene TRBJ2-7, with TRBD2 matching 14 bases. The CDR3 is made up of 15 amino acids. Germline lookup yields CDR1 LGHNA and CDR2 YNFKEQ. Trimming took 4 bases from V and 5 from J; bases not matched to a gene: 4. CDR3 residues: CASSRLAGGPHEQYF. CDR3 sequence (DNA): TGTGCCAGCAGCCGACTAGCGGGAGGGCCCCACGAGCAGTACTTC.